One and the same sample provided the 19 T cell receptor beta chains below, sequenced in a study of T cell clones after liver transplantation. The assay was immunoSEQ multiplex PCR, and TCRdb's table has in-frame clones only and misses some. The sample holds 60,000 or so clones, about 70% seen once. Sequencing was performed on CD4+ T cells from blood, taken before liver transplant. The source of these receptors is a human donor who received a liver transplant.

V and J are TRBV30 and TRBJ2-4, with D perhaps TRBD2 (6 bases). The germline V gene encodes CDR1 GTSNPN and CDR2 SVGIG (reference sequence). V dropped 4 bases and J dropped 3 bases, with 10 bases sitting between them. The CDR3 extends over 13 amino acids. The DNA of the CDR3 is TGTGCCTGGAACGGGGGAGGCAAAAACATTCAGTACTTC. This translates into CAWNGGGKNIQYF.

This clone was counted a few times. The chain links TRBV19 to TRBJ1-6; TRBD1 agrees at 8 bases. J gave up 9 bases and V 3 bases, and 13 bases lay outside the gene matches. Per the germline V gene, CDR1 is LNHDA and CDR2 is SQIVND (reference sequence). The CDR3 length is 17 residues. The CDR3 coding sequence is TGTGCCAGTAGTATCGGTGGGACAGGCCCCCCGTTTTCACCCCTCCACTTT. It yields the protein CASSIGGTGPPFSPLHF.

This chain connects TRBV7-9 to TRBJ1-1, with a possible D match to TRBD1 (5 bases). The CDR3 has 15 amino acids. Trimming stripped 4 bases from V and 0 bases from J, with 12 bases between. CDR1 SEHNR and CDR2 FQNEAQ come from the germline V gene (reference sequence). The CDR3 region is CASSSTAAMNTEAFF. The DNA of the CDR3 is TGTGCCAGCAGCTCGACAGCCGCGATGAACACTGAAGCTTTCTTT.

This rearrangement joins TRBV18 to TRBJ2-7, with 7 bases fitting TRBD1. Unmatched junction bases numbered 4, after V lost 2 bases and J lost 6 bases. Germline V gene sequence: CDR1 KGHSH, CDR2 LQKENI. The CDR3 consists of 13 residues. The CDR3 region is CASSPIRDSEQYF. As DNA, the CDR3 is TGTGCCAGCTCACCAATTCGGGACAGCGAGCAGTACTTC.

This clone has more than one count but fewer than ten. The chain is built from TRBV5-4 and TRBJ1-2, with D perhaps matching TRBD1 (6 bases). V lost 0 bases and J lost 4, with 16 bases in between. Germline CDR1 reads SGHNT; CDR2 reads YYREEE (reference sequence). The length of the CDR3 is 16 residues. The chain's CDR3 is CASSLGGTGMGYGYTF. The CDR3 DNA reads as TGTGCCAGCAGCTTGGGGGGTACAGGGATGGGCTATGGCTACACCTTC.

The V and J genes are TRBV19 and TRBJ2-5, with unresolved D. The CDR3 totals 11 residues. Trimming took off 5 bases at V and 2 bases at J, with 3 bases between the two ends. The V gene's germline CDR1 is LNHDA and CDR2 SQIVND (reference sequence). The CDR3 DNA is TGTGCCAGTAGTGTACAAGAGACCCAGTACTTC. Translation gives CASSVQETQYF.

This chain uses TRBV30 with TRBJ1-4, with D perhaps matching TRBD1 (5 bases). The CDR3 covers 16 residues. V shed 0 bases and J shed 5 bases, with 16 bases lying between them. The germline CDR1 and CDR2 sequences are GTSNPN and SVGIG (reference sequence). The CDR3 region is CAWSVPGLGTNEKLFF. In DNA, the CDR3 is TGTGCCTGGAGTGTCCCGGGACTAGGGACGAATGAAAAACTGTTTTTT.

The rearrangement uses TRBV7-9 and TRBJ1-5; 8 bases agree with TRBD1. V trimming: 1 base; J trimming: 2 bases; junction bases outside the gene matches: 4. CDR1 SEHNR and CDR2 FQNEAQ come from the germline V gene (reference sequence). This CDR3 has 16 residues. CDR3 bases: TGTGCCAGCAGCTTAGAGTGGGGACAGGGCAATCAGCCCCAGCATTTT. It is translated as CASSLEWGQGNQPQHF.

The chain couples TRBV15 to TRBJ1-2; D is ambiguous. The CDR3 contains 17 residues. Trimming took off 1 base at V and 1 base at J, with 16 bases between the two ends. Germline CDR1 reads LNHNV; CDR2 reads YYDKDF (reference sequence). The CDR3 bases are TGTGCCACCAGCAGAGGTTTTGATACTTCTATTAACTATGGCTACACCTTC. Its translation: CATSRGFDTSINYGYTF.

The chain has TRBV5-4 and TRBJ1-4; a weak D match, TRBD1 (5 bases). CDR3 length equals 14 residues. Trimming stripped 1 base from V and 5 bases from J, with 9 bases between. CDR1 is SGHNT and CDR2 is YYREEE in the germline V gene (reference sequence). CDR3 protein: CASSLTGLNEKLFF. CDR3 coding DNA: TGTGCCAGCAGCTTGACAGGCCTGAATGAAAAACTGTTTTTT.

This clone was counted a few times. V gene TRBV2 combines with J gene TRBJ2-7, with 8 positions matching TRBD2. V lost 4 bases and J lost 1; bases outside the gene matches: 3. CDR3 size: 14 residues. Germline assignment: CDR1 SNHLY and CDR2 FYNNEI. CDR3 DNA sequence: TGTGCCAGCAGTGTTGGGACTAGGTCCTACGAGCAGTACTTC. This sequence encodes CASSVGTRSYEQYF.

The rearrangement links TRBV7-9 to TRBJ2-7, with 11 bases identical to TRBD1. Germline CDR1 and CDR2: SEHNR and FQNEAQ (reference sequence). The CDR3 loop spans 19 amino acids. The V and J ends lost 4 bases and 1 base, in that order; junction bases with no gene match: 15. For the CDR3, the DNA is TGTGCCAGCAGCTCAGCGCGGACAGGGGGCGCCAAAATGTCCTACGAGCAGTACTTC. It yields the protein CASSSARTGGAKMSYEQYF.

J is TRBJ1-3 and V is TRBV27; D is possibly TRBD1 (5 bases). V was clipped by 3 bases and J by 7 bases, with 13 bases between them. Germline V lookup: CDR1 MNHEY, CDR2 SMNVEV (reference sequence). This CDR3 comprises 14 residues. DNA for the CDR3: TGTGCCAGCAGTTTGTCAGGGTCTTTCAACACCATATATTTT. Amino acid sequence: CASSLSGSFNTIYF.

Here the CDR3 reads CASSQLAGYYEQYF. DNA for the CDR3: TGTGCCAGCAGCCAATTAGCCGGATACTACGAGCAGTACTTC. The V call is TRBV13, the J call TRBJ2-7; D remains ambiguous. This CDR3 has 14 amino acids. V was clipped by 5 bases and J by 3 bases, with 14 bases between them. Germline CDR1 PRHDT, CDR2 FYEKMQ (reference sequence).

A word on this clone: Other DNA variants within this sample encode the same CDR3. This chain links TRBV5-1 with TRBJ1-2; 9 nucleotides agree with TRBD1. The CDR3 loop spans 14 amino acids. With 2 bases clipped from V and 3 bases from J, the junction kept 2 bases outside the gene matches. Germline CDR1 and CDR2: SGHRS and YFSETQ. This CDR3 is CASSLGDRDYGYTF. The DNA of the CDR3 is TGCGCCAGCAGCTTAGGGGACAGGGACTATGGCTACACCTTC.

The rearrangement joins TRBV7-8 to TRBJ2-2; D unclear. CDR1 SGHVS and CDR2 FQNEAQ come from the germline V gene. The CDR3 loop spans 15 amino acids. Trimming removed 2 bases from V and 4 bases from J, with 11 bases in between. CDR3 DNA sequence: TGTGCCAGCAGCTTATTGGTAGACTTCACCGGGGAGCTGTTTTTT. Translated: CASSLLVDFTGELFF.

The rearrangement joins TRBV20-1 to TRBJ2-7; a weak D match, TRBD1 (6 bases). CDR1 is DFQATT, CDR2 SNEGSKA, per germline (reference sequence). This CDR3 has 11 residues. Trimming stripped 6 bases from V and 6 bases from J, with 12 bases between. The CDR3 DNA follows: TGCAGTGCCAGGGGAGATTCCGAGCAGTACTTC. It yields the protein CSARGDSEQYF.

This sequence joins TRBV29-1 and TRBJ1-2; maybe TRBD1 (6 bases). CDR1 and CDR2 (germline): SQVTM, ANQGSEA. The CDR3 runs 13 residues. V gave up 8 bases and J gave up 2 bases, with 15 bases separating them. This CDR3 is CSFRGWGNYGYTF. The CDR3 nucleotides are TGCAGCTTCAGGGGCTGGGGAAACTATGGCTACACCTTC.

This chain links TRBV2 with TRBJ1-5; 7 bases match TRBD1. The J segment lost 2 bases and the V segment lost 7 bases, leaving 11 bases of the junction unmatched. Germline V gene data show CDR1 as SNHLY and CDR2 as FYNNEI. CDR3 length: 16 residues. The chain's CDR3 is CASKPSTGSGNQPQHF. CDR3 DNA: TGTGCCAGCAAGCCCTCGACAGGGTCGGGCAATCAGCCCCAGCATTTT.